A single T cell receptor (beta chain) is shown here with its context. The antigen is not known. Clones were read by immunoSEQ multiplex PCR, and TCRdb kept only the in-frame ones, dropping some. Of around 700,000 clones in the sample, roughly nine tenths were seen once. It was CD45RO-negative cells, positively selected for CCR7, that made up naive CD8 cells, with terminally differentiated effector memory CD45RA+ cells excluded. This specimen belongs to a study of shared clonotypes between healthy human individuals. General observations from the study: Around 5% of naive CD4 clonotypes were common to a few donors. Compared with clonotypes that all four donors shared, non-shared clonotypes had lower generation probabilities.

The CDR3 covers 15 residues. Trimming took 0 bases from V and 0 from J, leaving 10 bases between them. Germline CDR1 reads SGHDT; CDR2 reads YYEEEE. Sequencing used naive CD8+ T cells sorted from blood. The V call is TRBV5-6, the J call TRBJ2-7, with D perhaps TRBD1 or TRBD2 (5 bases each). This TCR derives from a man under 40 in good health. CDR3 coding DNA: TGTGCCAGCAGCTTGGCGAGGGGCCTCTCCTACGAGCAGTACTTC. Translation gives CASSLARGLSYEQYF.